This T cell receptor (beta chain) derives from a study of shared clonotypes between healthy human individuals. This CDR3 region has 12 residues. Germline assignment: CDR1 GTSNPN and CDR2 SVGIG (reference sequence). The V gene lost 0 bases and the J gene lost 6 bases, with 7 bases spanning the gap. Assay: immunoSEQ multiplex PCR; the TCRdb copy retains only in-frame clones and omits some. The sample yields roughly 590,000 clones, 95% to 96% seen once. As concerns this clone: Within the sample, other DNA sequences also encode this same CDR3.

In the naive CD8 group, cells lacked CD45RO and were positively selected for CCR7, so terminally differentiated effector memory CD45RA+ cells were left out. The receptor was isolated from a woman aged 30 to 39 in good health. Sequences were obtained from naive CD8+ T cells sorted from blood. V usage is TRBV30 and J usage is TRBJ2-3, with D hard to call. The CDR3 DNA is TGTGCCTGGAGTGTACTGAGCGATACGCAGTATTTT. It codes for CAWSVLSDTQYF.